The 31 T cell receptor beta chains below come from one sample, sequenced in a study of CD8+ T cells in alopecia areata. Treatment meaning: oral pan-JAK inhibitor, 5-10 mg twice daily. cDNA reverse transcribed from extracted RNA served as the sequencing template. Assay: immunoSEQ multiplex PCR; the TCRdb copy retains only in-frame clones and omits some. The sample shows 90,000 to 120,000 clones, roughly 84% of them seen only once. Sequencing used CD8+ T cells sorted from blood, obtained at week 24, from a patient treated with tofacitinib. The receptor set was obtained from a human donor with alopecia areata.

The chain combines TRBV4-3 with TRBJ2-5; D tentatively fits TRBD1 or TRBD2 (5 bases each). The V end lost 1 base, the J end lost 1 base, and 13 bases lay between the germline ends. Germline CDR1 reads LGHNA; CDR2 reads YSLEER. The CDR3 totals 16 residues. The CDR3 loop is CASSQVRGASQETQYF. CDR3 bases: TGCGCCAGCAGCCAAGTCCGAGGGGCCAGCCAAGAGACCCAGTACTTC.

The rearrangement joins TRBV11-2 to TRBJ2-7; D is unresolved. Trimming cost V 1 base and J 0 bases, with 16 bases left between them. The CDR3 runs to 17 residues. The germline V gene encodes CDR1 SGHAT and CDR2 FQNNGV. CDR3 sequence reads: CASSLVPPDSFSYEQYF. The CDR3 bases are TGTGCCAGCAGCTTAGTTCCCCCAGATTCTTTCTCCTACGAGCAGTACTTC.

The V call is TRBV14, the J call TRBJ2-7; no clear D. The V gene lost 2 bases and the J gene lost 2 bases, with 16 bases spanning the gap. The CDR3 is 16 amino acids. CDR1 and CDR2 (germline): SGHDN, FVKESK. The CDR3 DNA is TGTGCCAGCAGCCAACCCTCATACCTCGGAACCTACGAGCAGTACTTC. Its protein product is CASSQPSYLGTYEQYF.

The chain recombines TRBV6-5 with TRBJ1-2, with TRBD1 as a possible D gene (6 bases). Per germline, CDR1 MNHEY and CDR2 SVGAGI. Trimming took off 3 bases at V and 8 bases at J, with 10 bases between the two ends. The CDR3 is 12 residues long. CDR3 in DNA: TGTGCCAGCAGTTATTGGACAGACGGCTACACCTTC. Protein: CASSYWTDGYTF.

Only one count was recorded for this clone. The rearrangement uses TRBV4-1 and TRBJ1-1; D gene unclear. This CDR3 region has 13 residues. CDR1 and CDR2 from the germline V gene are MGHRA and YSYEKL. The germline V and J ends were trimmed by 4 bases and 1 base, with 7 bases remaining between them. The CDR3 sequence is CASSRTENTEAFF. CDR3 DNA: TGCGCCAGCAGCCGCACAGAGAACACTGAAGCTTTCTTT.

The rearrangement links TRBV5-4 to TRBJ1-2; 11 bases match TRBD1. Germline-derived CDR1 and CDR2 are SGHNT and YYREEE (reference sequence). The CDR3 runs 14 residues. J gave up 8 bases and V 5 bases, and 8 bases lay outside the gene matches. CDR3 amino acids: CASRIPGQGEGYTF. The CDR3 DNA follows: TGTGCCAGCAGGATACCGGGACAGGGGGAGGGCTACACCTTC.

The DNA for the CDR3 is TGTGCCAGCAGTTTCTCGCGGGGGGTTAATCAGTTCTTC. As protein: CASSFSRGVNQFF. The chain recombines TRBV28 with TRBJ2-1; TRBD2 matches 8 bases. The CDR3 loop spans 13 amino acids. V shed 3 bases and J 13 bases; nucleotides not matched to a gene: 8. Germline lookup yields CDR1 MDHEN and CDR2 SYDVKM.

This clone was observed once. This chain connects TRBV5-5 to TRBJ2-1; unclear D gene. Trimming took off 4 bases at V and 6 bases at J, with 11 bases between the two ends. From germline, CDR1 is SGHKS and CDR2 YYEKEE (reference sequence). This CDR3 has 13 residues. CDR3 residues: CASSPHAPNEQFF. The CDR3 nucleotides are TGTGCCAGCAGCCCCCACGCCCCCAATGAGCAGTTCTTC. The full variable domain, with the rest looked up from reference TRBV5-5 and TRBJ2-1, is DAGVTQSPTHLIKTRGQQVTLRCSPISGHKSVSWYQQVLGQGPQFIFQYYEKEERGRGNFPDRFSARQFPNYSSELNVNALLLGDSALYLCASSPHAPNEQFFGPGTRLTVL.

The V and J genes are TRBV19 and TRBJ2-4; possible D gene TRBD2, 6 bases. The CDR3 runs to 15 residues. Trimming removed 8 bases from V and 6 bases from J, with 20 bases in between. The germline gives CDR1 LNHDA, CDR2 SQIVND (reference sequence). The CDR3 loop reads CASHPDGGGGNIQYF. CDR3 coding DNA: TGTGCCAGTCACCCCGACGGGGGAGGTGGAAACATTCAGTACTTC. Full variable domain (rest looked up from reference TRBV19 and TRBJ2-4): DGGITQSPKYLFRKEGQNVTLSCEQNLNHDAMYWYRQDPGQGLRLIYYSQIVNDFQKGDIAEGYSVSREKKESFPLTVTSAQKNPTAFYLCASHPDGGGGNIQYFGAGTRLSVL.

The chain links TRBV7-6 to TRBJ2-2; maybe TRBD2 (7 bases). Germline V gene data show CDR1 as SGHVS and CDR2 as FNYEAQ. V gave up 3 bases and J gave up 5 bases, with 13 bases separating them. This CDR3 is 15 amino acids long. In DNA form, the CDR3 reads TGTGCCAGCAGCTTCGGCGGGGGCGGTACCGGGGAGCTGTTTTTT. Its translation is CASSFGGGGTGELFF.

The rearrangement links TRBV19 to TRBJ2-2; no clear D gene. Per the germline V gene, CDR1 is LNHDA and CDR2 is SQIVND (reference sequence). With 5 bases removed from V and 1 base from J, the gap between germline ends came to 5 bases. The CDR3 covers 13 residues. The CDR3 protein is CASSPENTGELFF. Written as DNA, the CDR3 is TGTGCCAGTAGTCCCGAGAACACCGGGGAGCTGTTTTTT.

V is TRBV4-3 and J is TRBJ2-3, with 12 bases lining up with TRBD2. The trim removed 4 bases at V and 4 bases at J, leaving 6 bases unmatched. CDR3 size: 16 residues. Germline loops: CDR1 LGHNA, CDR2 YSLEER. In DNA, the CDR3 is TGCGCCAGCAGCCCCACTAGCGGGGGGTTATCAGATACGCAGTATTTT. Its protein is CASSPTSGGLSDTQYF.

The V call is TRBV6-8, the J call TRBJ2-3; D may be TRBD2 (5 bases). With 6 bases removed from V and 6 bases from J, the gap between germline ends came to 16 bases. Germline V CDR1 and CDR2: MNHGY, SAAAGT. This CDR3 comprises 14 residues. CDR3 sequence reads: CASSSPTRPDTQYF. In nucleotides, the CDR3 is TGTGCCAGCAGCTCCCCTACTAGACCCGATACGCAGTATTTT.

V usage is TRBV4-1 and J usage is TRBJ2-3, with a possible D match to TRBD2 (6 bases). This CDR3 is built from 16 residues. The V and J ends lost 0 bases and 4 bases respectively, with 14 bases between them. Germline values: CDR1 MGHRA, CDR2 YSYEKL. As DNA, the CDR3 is TGCGCCAGCAGCCAAGAGGAGGGGCTGGGCGCAGATACGCAGTATTTT. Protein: CASSQEEGLGADTQYF.

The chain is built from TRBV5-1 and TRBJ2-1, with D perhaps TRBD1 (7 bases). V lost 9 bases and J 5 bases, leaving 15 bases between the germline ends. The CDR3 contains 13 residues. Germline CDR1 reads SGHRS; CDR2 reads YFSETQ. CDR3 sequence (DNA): TGCGCCACCAGGGGGGAGAGACACAATGAGCAGTTCTTC. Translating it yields CATRGERHNEQFF.

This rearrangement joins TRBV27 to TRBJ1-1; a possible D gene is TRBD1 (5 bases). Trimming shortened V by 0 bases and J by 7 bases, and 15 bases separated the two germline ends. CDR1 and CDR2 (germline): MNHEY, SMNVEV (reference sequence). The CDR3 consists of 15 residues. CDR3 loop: CASSLSKGLTNEAFF. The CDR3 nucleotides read TGTGCCAGCAGTTTATCGAAGGGGCTCACCAATGAAGCTTTCTTT.

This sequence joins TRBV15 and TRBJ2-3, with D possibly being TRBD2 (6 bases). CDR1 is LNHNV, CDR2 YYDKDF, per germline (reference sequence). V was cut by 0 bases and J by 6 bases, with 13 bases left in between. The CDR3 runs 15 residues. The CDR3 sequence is CATSRDRLVGDTQYF. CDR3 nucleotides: TGTGCCACCAGCAGAGATAGACTAGTTGGGGATACGCAGTATTTT.

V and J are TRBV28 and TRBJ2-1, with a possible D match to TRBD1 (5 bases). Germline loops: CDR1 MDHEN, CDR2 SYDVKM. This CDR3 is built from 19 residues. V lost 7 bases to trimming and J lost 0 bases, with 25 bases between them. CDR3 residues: CASNSALLGPESSYNEQFF. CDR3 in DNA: TGTGCCAGCAATTCAGCCCTTTTGGGGCCGGAGAGCTCCTACAATGAGCAGTTCTTC. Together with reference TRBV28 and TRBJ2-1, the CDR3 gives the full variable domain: DVKVTQSSRYLVKRTGEKVFLECVQDMDHENMFWYRQDPGLGLRLIYFSYDVKMKEKGDIPEGYSVSREKKERFSLILESASTNQTSMYLCASNSALLGPESSYNEQFFGPGTRLTVL.

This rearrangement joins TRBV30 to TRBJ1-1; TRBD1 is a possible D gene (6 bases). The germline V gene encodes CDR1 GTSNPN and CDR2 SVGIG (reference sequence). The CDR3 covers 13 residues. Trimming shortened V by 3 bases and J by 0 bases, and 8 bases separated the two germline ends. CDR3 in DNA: TGTGCCTGGAGCGCAGGGGTGAACACTGAAGCTTTCTTT. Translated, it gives CAWSAGVNTEAFF.

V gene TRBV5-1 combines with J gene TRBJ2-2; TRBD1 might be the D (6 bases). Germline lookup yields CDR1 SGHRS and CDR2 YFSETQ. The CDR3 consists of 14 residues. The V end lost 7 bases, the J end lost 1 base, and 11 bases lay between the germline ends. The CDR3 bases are TGCGCCAGCGCCGACAGGCTGAACACCGGGGAGCTGTTTTTT. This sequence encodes CASADRLNTGELFF.

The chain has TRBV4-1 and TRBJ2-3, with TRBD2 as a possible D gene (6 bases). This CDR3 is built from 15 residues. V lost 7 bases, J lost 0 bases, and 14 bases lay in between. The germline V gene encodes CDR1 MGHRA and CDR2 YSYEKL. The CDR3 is CASTTSTPSTDTQYF. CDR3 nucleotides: TGCGCCAGCACTACTAGCACCCCCAGCACAGATACGCAGTATTTT.

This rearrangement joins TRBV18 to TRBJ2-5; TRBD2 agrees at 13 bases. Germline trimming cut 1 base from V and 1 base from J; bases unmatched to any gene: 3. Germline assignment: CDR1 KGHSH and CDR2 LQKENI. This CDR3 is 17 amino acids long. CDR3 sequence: CASSPRLAGGPQETQYF. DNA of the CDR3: TGTGCCAGCTCACCACGACTAGCGGGGGGCCCCCAAGAGACCCAGTACTTC.

The CDR3 sequence: CASKWGLGPTGELFF. DNA for the CDR3: TGTGCCAGCAAGTGGGGATTAGGGCCCACCGGGGAGCTGTTTTTT. The chain uses TRBV2 and TRBJ2-2; D is ambiguous. This CDR3 region has 15 residues. The germline V and J ends were trimmed by 7 bases and 4 bases, with 16 bases remaining between them. Germline V gives CDR1 SNHLY, CDR2 FYNNEI.

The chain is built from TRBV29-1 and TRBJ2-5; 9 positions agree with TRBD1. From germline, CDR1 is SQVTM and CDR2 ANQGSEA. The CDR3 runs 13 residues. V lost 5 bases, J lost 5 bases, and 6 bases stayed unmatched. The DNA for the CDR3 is TGCAGCGTTCCGGGACAGGGAGGGGAGACCCAGTACTTC. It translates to CSVPGQGGETQYF.

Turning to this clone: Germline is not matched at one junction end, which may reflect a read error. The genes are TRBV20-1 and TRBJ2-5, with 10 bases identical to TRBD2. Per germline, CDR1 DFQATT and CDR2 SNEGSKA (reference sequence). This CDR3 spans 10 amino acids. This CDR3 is CSPSGGDQYF. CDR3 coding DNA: TGCAGTCCTAGCGGGGGTGACCAGTACTTC.

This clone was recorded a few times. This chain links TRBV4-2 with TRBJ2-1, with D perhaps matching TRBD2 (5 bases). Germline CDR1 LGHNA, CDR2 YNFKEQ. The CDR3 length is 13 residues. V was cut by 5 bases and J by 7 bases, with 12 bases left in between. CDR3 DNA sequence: TGTGCCAGCAGCTTGGGCTGGAGGAATGAGCAGTTCTTC. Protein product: CASSLGWRNEQFF.

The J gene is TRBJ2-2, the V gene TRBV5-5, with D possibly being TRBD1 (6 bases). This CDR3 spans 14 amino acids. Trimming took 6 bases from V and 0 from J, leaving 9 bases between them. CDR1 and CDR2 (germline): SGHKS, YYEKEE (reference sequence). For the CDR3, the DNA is TGTGCCAGCAAAGACAGGTCGAACACCGGGGAGCTGTTTTTT. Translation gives CASKDRSNTGELFF.

CDR3 protein: CAISGSGASTDTQYF. In DNA form, the CDR3 reads TGTGCCATCTCGGGGTCCGGGGCTAGCACAGATACGCAGTATTTT. The chain joins TRBV10-3 to TRBJ2-3, with D perhaps being TRBD1 or TRBD2 (5 bases each). The CDR3 runs 15 residues. The V end lost 8 bases, the J end lost 0 bases, and 15 bases lay between the germline ends. Germline V CDR1 and CDR2: ENHRY, SYGVKD.

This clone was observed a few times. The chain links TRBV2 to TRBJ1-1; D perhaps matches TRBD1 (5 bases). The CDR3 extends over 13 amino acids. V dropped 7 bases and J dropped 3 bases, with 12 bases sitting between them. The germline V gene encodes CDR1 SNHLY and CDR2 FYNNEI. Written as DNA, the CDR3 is TGTGCCAGCATCCTCGGGGGACACACTGAAGCTTTCTTT. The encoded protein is CASILGGHTEAFF. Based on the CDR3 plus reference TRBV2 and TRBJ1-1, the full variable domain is EPEVTQTPSHQVTQMGQEVILRCVPISNHLYFYWYRQILGQKVEFLVSFYNNEISEKSEIFDDQFSVERPDGSNFTLKIRSTKLEDSAMYFCASILGGHTEAFFGQGTRLTVV.

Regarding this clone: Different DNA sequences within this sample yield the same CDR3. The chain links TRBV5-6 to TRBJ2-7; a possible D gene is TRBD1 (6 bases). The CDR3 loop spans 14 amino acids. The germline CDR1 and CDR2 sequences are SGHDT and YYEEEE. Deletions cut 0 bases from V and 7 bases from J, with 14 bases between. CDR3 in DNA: TGTGCCAGCAGCTTGGTGGGACGAGGGGGAGAGCAGTACTTC. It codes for CASSLVGRGGEQYF.

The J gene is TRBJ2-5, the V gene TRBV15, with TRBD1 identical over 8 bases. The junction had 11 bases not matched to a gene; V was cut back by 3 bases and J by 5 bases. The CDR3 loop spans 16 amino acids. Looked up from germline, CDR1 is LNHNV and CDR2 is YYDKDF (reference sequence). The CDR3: CATSRLVPGGRETQYF. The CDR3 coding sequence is TGTGCCACCAGCAGGCTGGTTCCAGGGGGCCGCGAGACCCAGTACTTC. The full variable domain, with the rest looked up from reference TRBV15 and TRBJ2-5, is DAMVIQNPRYQVTQFGKPVTLSCSQTLNHNVMYWYQQKSSQAPKLLFHYYDKDFNNEADTPDNFQSRRPNTSFCFLDIRSPGLGDTAMYLCATSRLVPGGRETQYFGPGTRLLVL.